The 14 T cell receptor beta chains listed next were all sequenced from one sample in a study of regulatory T cells in long-lasting Graves disease. Time point in this sample: newly diagnosed GD, antithyroid drugs for less than 3 months. PBMC-extracted RNA yielded the TCR library. HTBI primers from iRepertoire and Arm-PCR of CDR3 regions yielded the TCR beta libraries. Using its own MiXCR run on the multiplex PCR reads, TCRdb lists one record per CDR3 protein. This table holds 450,000 to 700,000 distinct CDR3 sequences, 13% found once. This sample was also put to use in a study of T cells in Graves' hyperthyroidism and ophthalmopathy.

The source material was peripheral blood mononuclear cells (PBMCs), sampled at new diagnosis, from a patient treated with antithyroid drugs. These receptors all stem from a man aged 30-40 years with Graves disease.

This clonotype was seen at least ten times. The chain uses TRBV7-2 and TRBJ1-3; tentatively, D is TRBD1 (5 bases). The CDR3 consists of 15 residues. Germline V CDR1 and CDR2: SGHTA, FQGNSA. Trimming shortened V by 2 bases and J by 2 bases, and 10 bases separated the two germline ends. The CDR3 loop reads CASSLPMTAGNTIYF. CDR3 in DNA: TGTGCCAGCAGCTTACCTATGACAGCTGGAAACACCATATATTTT.

This clonotype was seen repeatedly, ten times or more. The chain couples TRBV28 to TRBJ2-7, with a weak D call TRBD1 (6 bases). Germline V gene data show CDR1 as MDHEN and CDR2 as SYDVKM. Between the trimmed V and J ends, which lost 6 bases and 2 bases, there was a span of 14 bases. This CDR3 is built from 14 residues. CDR3 protein: CASRVRDITYEQYF. The CDR3 coding sequence is TGTGCCAGCAGGGTCCGGGACATTACCTACGAGCAGTACTTC.

This clonotype was counted between two and nine times. This sequence joins TRBV20-1 and TRBJ2-1; 7 bases fit TRBD2. This CDR3 contains 15 residues. The germline V gene has CDR1 DFQATT and CDR2 SNEGSKA (reference sequence). The V gene end was trimmed by 3 bases and the J gene end by 4 bases; junction bases not matched to a gene: 9. The CDR3 nucleotides are TGCAGTGCTAGGTACGCGGGAGTGGTGTACAATGAGCAGTTCTTC. Residues: CSARYAGVVYNEQFF.

In its sample, this clonotype was seen a few times. This chain connects TRBV7-9 to TRBJ1-2; D unresolved. This CDR3 has 13 amino acids. Trimming pared 5 bases from V and 4 bases from J, leaving 11 bases between. CDR1 is SEHNR, CDR2 FQNEAQ, per germline (reference sequence). DNA for the CDR3: TGTGCCAGCAGCCAGGCCCTGGCCTATGGCTACACCTTC. Its protein product is CASSQALAYGYTF.

This clonotype was seen ten or more times. V is TRBV5-1 and J is TRBJ2-6; TRBD1 is a possible D gene (6 bases). This CDR3 is 18 amino acids long. Trimming pared 5 bases from V and 0 bases from J, leaving 18 bases between. Germline V gene data show CDR1 as SGHRS and CDR2 as YFSETQ. This CDR3 is CASRGIQGPYSGANVLTF. The CDR3 region has the DNA TGCGCCAGCAGAGGGATTCAGGGGCCCTACTCTGGGGCCAACGTCCTGACTTTC. Using reference TRBV5-1 and TRBJ2-6 for the parts outside the CDR3, the full variable domain is KAGVTQTPRYLIKTRGQQVTLSCSPISGHRSVSWYQQTPGQGLQFLFEYFSETQRNKGNFPGRFSGRQFSNSRSEMNVSTLELGDSALYLCASRGIQGPYSGANVLTFGAGSRLTVL.

The V and J genes are TRBV30 and TRBJ1-4, with D tentatively TRBD1 (5 bases). This CDR3 has 12 residues. The V gene's germline CDR1 is GTSNPN and CDR2 SVGIG (reference sequence). Trimming cost V 4 bases and J 5 bases, with 8 bases left between them. CDR3 sequence reads: CAWMGRNEKLFF. CDR3 bases: TGTGCCTGGATGGGGCGGAATGAAAAACTGTTTTTT.

The chain combines TRBV7-6 with TRBJ1-1; maybe TRBD1 (6 bases). Germline V gene lookup returns CDR1 SGHVS and CDR2 FNYEAQ. V was trimmed by 5 bases and J by 2 bases, leaving 15 bases between them. The CDR3 length is 15 residues. In nucleotides, the CDR3 is TGTGCCAGCAGCCTCAGGACAGCCCTCAACACTGAAGCTTTCTTT. Amino acids: CASSLRTALNTEAFF.

The chain has TRBV29-1 and TRBJ2-1; 7 positions agree with TRBD2. The CDR3 is 11 residues long. V lost 5 bases to trimming and J lost 9 bases; unmatched junction nucleotides: 4. Germline-derived CDR1 and CDR2 are SQVTM and ANQGSEA. The DNA for the CDR3 is TGCAGCGTTCCCTCGGGGGGTGAGCAGTTCTTC. Encoded protein: CSVPSGGEQFF.

This clonotype was picked up many times. The J gene is TRBJ2-5, the V gene TRBV2, with 9 bases identical to TRBD1. V lost 6 bases to trimming and J lost 0 bases; unmatched junction nucleotides: 5. Per germline, CDR1 SNHLY and CDR2 FYNNEI. CDR3 length: 15 residues. The CDR3: CASSLDRGYQETQYF. The CDR3, as DNA: TGTGCCAGCAGCCTAGACAGGGGGTACCAAGAGACCCAGTACTTC.

This clonotype was counted many times. One end of the junction is discordant with germline, which a read error may explain. The rearrangement joins TRBV7-9 to TRBJ1-1, with unresolved D. Germline CDR1 and CDR2: SEHNR and FQNEAQ (reference sequence). CDR3 length: 13 residues. The CDR3 loop reads CASSLGSGTGAFF. The CDR3 DNA reads TGTGCCAGCAGCTTAGGCTCGGGCACTGGAGCTTTCTTT.

There are many counts of this clonotype. The chain couples TRBV6-5 to TRBJ1-4; the match to TRBD1 covers 7 bases. V was pared by 4 bases and J by 5 bases, with 7 bases of the junction left unmatched. CDR1 and CDR2 (germline): MNHEY, SVGAGI. This CDR3 comprises 15 residues. The CDR3 bases are TGTGCCAGCAGTTTGGGGACAGCCTTAAATGAAAAACTGTTTTTT. Its protein is CASSLGTALNEKLFF.

The sample holds many counts of this clonotype. The gene calls are TRBV12-3 or TRBV12-4 and TRBJ1-5; D might be TRBD1 (5 bases). The CDR3 is 16 amino acids. Trimming took 10 bases from V and 0 from J, leaving 19 bases between them. CDR3 sequence reads: CANAPRKGPSNQPQHF. CDR3 DNA: TGTGCCAACGCACCACGAAAGGGACCTAGCAATCAGCCCCAGCATTTT.

Ten or more counts support this clonotype. The rearrangement links TRBV10-3 to TRBJ2-1; a possible D gene is TRBD2 (5 bases). V was trimmed by 0 bases and J by 15 bases, leaving 9 bases between them. The germline V gene encodes CDR1 ENHRY and CDR2 SYGVKD. The CDR3 loop spans 11 amino acids. The CDR3 sequence: CAISESSGLFF. CDR3 nucleotide sequence: TGTGCCATCAGTGAGTCCAGCGGTCTGTTCTTC.

V usage is TRBV5-5 and J usage is TRBJ2-3, with a tentative D call TRBD2 (6 bases). In germline, CDR1 is SGHKS, CDR2 YYEKEE (reference sequence). The CDR3 totals 19 residues. Trimming took 3 bases from V and 3 from J, leaving 26 bases between them. CDR3 sequence (DNA): TGTGCCAGCAGCTCCAGGCCGGCTAGCGCGACTATTGTTACAGATACGCAGTATTTT. Translating it yields CASSSRPASATIVTDTQYF.